One T cell receptor beta chain is described in this entry. The repertoire was sequenced with immunoSEQ multiplex PCR; TCRdb's copy has only in-frame clones and lacks some. Of 450,000 to 500,000 clones detected, about 88% appear once; the ten largest clones hold approximately 8%. This entry is derived from a study of blood T cell repertoires in COVID-19. Overall study: Samples taken during acute and convalescent COVID-19 were collected in the United States, Italy and Spain.

CDR1 is LNHNV and CDR2 is YYDKDF in the germline V gene (reference sequence). The CDR3 extends over 17 amino acids. Trimming cost V 0 bases and J 2 bases, with 11 bases left between them. The receptor comes from a woman aged 55-70 years who had recovered from COVID-19. The chain recombines TRBV15 with TRBJ2-6, with D maybe TRBD2 (5 bases). Sample: PBMCs or T cells enriched from blood (not recorded which). The CDR3 bases are TGTGCCACCAGCAGAGATCTCCCCGGGACTGGGGCCAACGTCCTGACTTTC. Protein product: CATSRDLPGTGANVLTF. Together with reference TRBV15 and TRBJ2-6, the CDR3 gives the full variable domain: DAMVIQNPRYQVTQFGKPVTLSCSQTLNHNVMYWYQQKSSQAPKLLFHYYDKDFNNEADTPDNFQSRRPNTSFCFLDIRSPGLGDTAMYLCATSRDLPGTGANVLTFGAGSRLTVL.